The 23 T cell receptor beta chains given below trace back to one sample, sequenced in a study of beta chain features in type 1 diabetes. All of the isolated RNA was reverse transcribed, so expressed TCRB transcripts were sequenced. Using immunoSEQ multiplex PCR, the repertoire was profiled, and TCRdb retains in-frame clones only, with some absent. The table lists 250,000 to 300,000 clones, about 23% of them singletons, with around 0.012% in the top ten. Study-level findings and limits: A moderate, significant TCRB CDR3 shortening appeared in type 1 diabetes across four CD4+ subsets.

Their specific antigens are unknown. Sequenced material: naive CD4+ T cells from blood. Receptor source: a woman aged 25 to 39 with type 1 diabetes.

As regards this clone: Within the sample, other DNA sequences also encode this same CDR3. This rearrangement joins TRBV5-1 to TRBJ2-1; tentatively, D is TRBD1 (6 bases). This CDR3 region has 13 residues. Trimming pared 4 bases from V and 4 bases from J, leaving 9 bases between. Germline V gene lookup returns CDR1 SGHRS and CDR2 YFSETQ. The CDR3 loop reads CASSTGTYNEQFF. The CDR3 DNA follows: TGCGCCAGCAGCACCGGGACATACAATGAGCAGTTCTTC.

The chain is built from TRBV29-1 and TRBJ2-7; 9 bases are shared with TRBD1. The germline CDR1 and CDR2 sequences are SQVTM and ANQGSEA. This CDR3 has 14 residues. The junction had 9 bases not matched to a gene; V was cut back by 7 bases and J by 2 bases. CDR3 sequence reads: CSAELGQGTYEQYF. The CDR3 nucleotides read TGCAGCGCTGAGTTGGGACAGGGAACCTACGAGCAGTACTTC.

The rearrangement links TRBV9 to TRBJ2-1; tentative D call: TRBD2 (5 bases). Germline V gene data show CDR1 as SGDLS and CDR2 as YYNGEE. The CDR3 covers 15 residues. The ends were cut back, 4 bases at V and 7 bases at J, with 18 bases in the middle. The CDR3 sequence: CASSSSGMSANEQFF. The CDR3 DNA follows: TGTGCCAGCAGCTCAAGCGGAATGAGCGCAAATGAGCAGTTCTTC. Together with reference TRBV9 and TRBJ2-1, the CDR3 gives the full variable domain: DSGVTQTPKHLITATGQRVTLRCSPRSGDLSVYWYQQSLDQGLQFLIQYYNGEERAKGNILERFSAQQFPDLHSELNLSSLELGDSALYFCASSSSGMSANEQFFGPGTRLTVL.

This clone was picked up a small number of times. This chain links TRBV9 with TRBJ2-2, with D maybe TRBD2 (5 bases). CDR3 length: 13 residues. Germline V gives CDR1 SGDLS, CDR2 YYNGEE. Trimming shortened V by 0 bases and J by 6 bases, and 6 bases separated the two germline ends. CDR3 DNA sequence: TGTGCCAGCAGCGTAGCGGGGTCCGGGGAGCTGTTTTTT. Translated: CASSVAGSGELFF.

This clone was seen more than once but under ten times. This sequence joins TRBV9 and TRBJ2-5; 9 positions match TRBD2. The CDR3 extends over 15 amino acids. CDR1 is SGDLS and CDR2 is YYNGEE in the germline V gene. V lost 2 bases to trimming and J lost 2 bases; unmatched junction nucleotides: 4. CDR3 region: CASSVPLAGQETQYF. The CDR3 DNA is TGTGCCAGCAGCGTCCCACTAGCGGGTCAAGAGACCCAGTACTTC.

J is TRBJ2-1 and V is TRBV11-3; 10 bases are shared with TRBD1. This CDR3 contains 14 residues. Germline loops: CDR1 SGHNT, CDR2 YENEEA. Germline trimming cut 5 bases from V and 6 bases from J; bases unmatched to any gene: 4. The CDR3 here is CASSGQGGVNEQFF. The CDR3 DNA reads as TGTGCCAGCAGCGGACAGGGGGGGGTCAATGAGCAGTTCTTC.

The chain uses TRBV4-1 and TRBJ2-1; the D is unclear. V was shortened by 5 bases and J by 2 bases, with 4 bases between the two germline ends. The germline V gene has CDR1 MGHRA and CDR2 YSYEKL. The CDR3 extends over 12 amino acids. The CDR3 is CASSNTYNEQFF. Here the CDR3 DNA reads TGCGCCAGCAGCAATACCTACAATGAGCAGTTCTTC.

The chain recombines TRBV7-9 with TRBJ1-2; maybe TRBD1 (5 bases). CDR3 length: 16 residues. CDR1 is SEHNR, CDR2 FQNEAQ, per germline (reference sequence). Deletions cut 0 bases from V and 4 bases from J, with 15 bases between. CDR3 nucleotide sequence: TGTGCCAGCAGCTTAGCCTCGGCGGGGGGTCGCTATGGCTACACCTTC. It specifies CASSLASAGGRYGYTF.

The CDR3 bases are TGTGCCAGCAGCTGGGGACTAGAGAATGAGCAGTTCTTC. This encodes CASSWGLENEQFF. The gene calls are TRBV7-9 and TRBJ2-1; 8 nucleotides agree with TRBD2. With 4 bases clipped from V and 7 bases from J, the junction kept 3 bases outside the gene matches. Germline V lookup: CDR1 SEHNR, CDR2 FQNEAQ (reference sequence). The CDR3 totals 13 residues.

This clone was detected a few times. The gene calls are TRBV28 and TRBJ1-5, with D hard to call. Germline CDR1 is MDHEN and CDR2 is SYDVKM. V lost 5 bases to trimming and J lost 6 bases, with 8 bases between them. The CDR3 is made up of 12 amino acids. CDR3 sequence: CASSREGQPQHF. CDR3 DNA sequence: TGTGCCAGCAGTAGGGAGGGTCAGCCCCAGCATTTT.

This clone has a handful of counts. V usage is TRBV5-4 and J usage is TRBJ2-5; possibly TRBD1 for D (6 bases). This CDR3 comprises 15 residues. Germline V gene sequence: CDR1 SGHNT, CDR2 YYREEE (reference sequence). Trimming took off 0 bases at V and 2 bases at J, with 11 bases between the two ends. CDR3 sequence (DNA): TGTGCCAGCAGCTTGGGACCACAGGGTCAAGAGACCCAGTACTTC. Protein product: CASSLGPQGQETQYF. The variable domain in full, completed from reference TRBV5-4 and TRBJ2-5, reads ETGVTQSPTHLIKTRGQQVTLRCSSQSGHNTVSWYQQALGQGPQFIFQYYREEENGRGNFPPRFSGLQFPNYSSELNVNALELDDSALYLCASSLGPQGQETQYFGPGTRLLVL.

The gene calls are TRBV7-9 and TRBJ1-5; possibly TRBD1 for D (5 bases). This CDR3 contains 17 residues. V dropped 1 base and J dropped 6 bases, with 19 bases sitting between them. Germline V gives CDR1 SEHNR, CDR2 FQNEAQ (reference sequence). The CDR3 nucleotides read TGTGCCAGCAGCTTAGGGCAGGGAGGTGTCGGAACTCAGCCCCAGCATTTT. Amino acid sequence: CASSLGQGGVGTQPQHF.

The rearrangement links TRBV6-5 to TRBJ1-2, with D tentatively TRBD1 (5 bases). The germline CDR1 and CDR2 sequences are MNHEY and SVGAGI. The CDR3 spans 15 residues. V was shortened by 0 bases and J by 6 bases, with 14 bases between the two germline ends. Written as DNA, the CDR3 is TGTGCCAGCAGTTACTCACTCGGGGGGACGGATGGCTACACCTTC. The encoded protein is CASSYSLGGTDGYTF.

There are a few counts of this clone. J is TRBJ2-7 and V is TRBV9; 8 bases fit TRBD2. The V gene's germline CDR1 is SGDLS and CDR2 YYNGEE. This CDR3 region has 16 residues. The V and J ends lost 4 bases and 2 bases, in that order; junction bases with no gene match: 11. CDR3 sequence: CASSPQSGLGTYEQYF. CDR3 nucleotides: TGTGCCAGCAGCCCTCAATCGGGACTAGGGACCTACGAGCAGTACTTC.

This clone was seen more than once but under ten times. V gene TRBV5-4 combines with J gene TRBJ2-1; 11 bases are shared with TRBD2. Germline V gives CDR1 SGHNT, CDR2 YYREEE (reference sequence). Losses at the gene ends were 9 bases for V and 6 bases for J; bases not matched to a gene: 14. This CDR3 is 16 amino acids long. CDR3 sequence: CAMTPGGLAAINEQFF. CDR3 coding DNA: TGTGCCATGACGCCCGGGGGACTAGCGGCCATCAATGAGCAGTTCTTC.

The rearrangement uses TRBV11-2 and TRBJ2-7, with 8 bases matching TRBD2. The CDR3 covers 15 residues. J lost 3 bases, V lost 1 base, and 5 bases had no gene match. Germline-derived CDR1 and CDR2 are SGHAT and FQNNGV. CDR3 sequence (DNA): TGTGCCAGCAGCTTAGTCGTTGCGGGAGGCTACGAGCAGTACTTC. It translates to CASSLVVAGGYEQYF.

V is TRBV29-1 and J is TRBJ2-1, with D perhaps matching TRBD2 (5 bases). The germline V and J ends were trimmed by 7 bases and 0 bases, with 13 bases remaining between them. This CDR3 is built from 14 residues. Germline V CDR1 and CDR2: SQVTM, ANQGSEA. The CDR3 is CSALTRSSYNEQFF. CDR3 DNA sequence: TGCAGCGCCCTTACTAGGAGCTCCTACAATGAGCAGTTCTTC.

This chain uses TRBV7-9 with TRBJ2-4, with TRBD2 as a possible D gene (6 bases). The germline V gene encodes CDR1 SEHNR and CDR2 FQNEAQ (reference sequence). The V end lost 0 bases, the J end lost 9 bases, and 12 bases lay between the germline ends. The length of the CDR3 is 14 residues. CDR3 sequence: CASSLATGGTIQYF. As DNA, the CDR3 is TGTGCCAGCAGCTTAGCTACGGGCGGGACCATTCAGTACTTC.

The chain combines TRBV5-4 with TRBJ2-1; no firm D call. CDR1 is SGHNT, CDR2 YYREEE, per germline (reference sequence). The V gene lost 4 bases and the J gene lost 2 bases, with 16 bases spanning the gap. CDR3 size: 16 residues. The CDR3 DNA follows: TGTGCCAGCAGCGGGCAAGCATTGTCAACCTACAATGAGCAGTTCTTC. Protein: CASSGQALSTYNEQFF.

Regarding this clone: At one end the junction does not follow the germline gene, possibly because of a read error. CDR3 sequence: CAGREGGSSYEQYF. DNA of the CDR3: TGTGCCGGGAGGGAGGGAGGGAGCTCCTACGAGCAGTACTTC. The V and J genes are TRBV30 and TRBJ2-7; 7 bases are a match to TRBD2. Per germline, CDR1 GTSNPN and CDR2 SVGIG (reference sequence). CDR3 size: 14 residues.

The chain employs TRBV5-6 and TRBJ2-3; a weak D match, TRBD2 (5 bases). Trimming removed 0 bases at V and 0 bases at J, with 17 bases between. Looked up from germline, CDR1 is SGHDT and CDR2 is YYEEEE. This CDR3 is built from 18 residues. DNA of the CDR3: TGTGCCAGCAGCTTGGCGCTAGCCGGTCTCGAAAGCACAGATACGCAGTATTTT. Amino acid sequence: CASSLALAGLESTDTQYF.

In its sample, this clone was seen a few times. The chain has TRBV11-2 and TRBJ2-7, with 7 positions matching TRBD2. Looked up from germline, CDR1 is SGHAT and CDR2 is FQNNGV. V shed 6 bases and J 2 bases; nucleotides not matched to a gene: 13. This CDR3 spans 16 amino acids. This chain's CDR3 is CASSSSIAGITYEQYF. Here the CDR3 DNA reads TGTGCCAGCAGTTCGTCTATAGCGGGTATTACCTACGAGCAGTACTTC.

The table lists this clone with a few counts. The V call is TRBV7-9, the J call TRBJ2-7; perhaps TRBD1 as D (6 bases). Trimming pared 5 bases from V and 3 bases from J, leaving 14 bases between. Per the germline V gene, CDR1 is SEHNR and CDR2 is FQNEAQ (reference sequence). The CDR3 runs 14 residues. The CDR3 DNA is TGTGCCAGCAGCCCCCCCGGGACACACTACGAGCAGTACTTC. As protein: CASSPPGTHYEQYF.